These 21 T cell receptor beta chains share one sample of origin, sequenced in a study of blood T cell repertoires in COVID-19. Assay: immunoSEQ multiplex PCR; the TCRdb copy retains only in-frame clones and omits some. This table has 65,000 to 85,000 clones, 90% appearing once. Specimen: peripheral blood. The receptors shown here come from a human donor in a cohort sampled during active COVID-19.

This chain connects TRBV7-2 to TRBJ2-1, with D tentatively TRBD2 (6 bases). Per germline, CDR1 SGHTA and CDR2 FQGNSA. The ends were cut back, 7 bases at V and 1 base at J, with 17 bases in the middle. The CDR3 has 16 residues. The CDR3 spells CASILDRSGSYNEQFF. CDR3 bases: TGTGCCAGCATCCTGGACCGTAGCGGATCCTACAATGAGCAGTTCTTC.

The chain uses TRBV15 and TRBJ1-1, with D uncertain. This CDR3 spans 14 amino acids. Germline V gene lookup returns CDR1 LNHNV and CDR2 YYDKDF (reference sequence). V gave up 1 base and J gave up 3 bases, with 9 bases separating them. Here the CDR3 reads CATSRVAGYTEAFF. The CDR3 nucleotides read TGTGCCACCAGCAGAGTGGCGGGTTACACTGAAGCTTTCTTT. The whole variable domain, filled in from reference TRBV15 and TRBJ1-1, reads DAMVIQNPRYQVTQFGKPVTLSCSQTLNHNVMYWYQQKSSQAPKLLFHYYDKDFNNEADTPDNFQSRRPNTSFCFLDIRSPGLGDTAMYLCATSRVAGYTEAFFGQGTRLTVV.

This chain joins TRBV5-6 and TRBJ2-5; TRBD2 matches 10 bases. The CDR3 has 15 amino acids. V shed 6 bases, J shed 5 bases, and the junction held 10 bases outside the gene matches. Germline CDR1 reads SGHDT; CDR2 reads YYEEEE. The CDR3 bases are TGTGCCAGCACAGTCGGGCTAGCGGGGGTGGAGACCCAGTACTTC. Translating gives CASTVGLAGVETQYF.

This chain uses TRBV5-6 with TRBJ2-1, with 10 bases lining up with TRBD2. This CDR3 is 13 amino acids long. Trimming took 5 bases from V and 12 from J; bases not matched to a gene: 8. Germline loops: CDR1 SGHDT, CDR2 YYEEEE. The CDR3 nucleotides read TGTGCCAGCAGTTCGAGCGGGGGGGCCGGGCAGTTCTTC. Translated: CASSSSGGAGQFF.

In DNA, the CDR3 is TGTGCCAGCAGCTTGGCCAGGGGGTACAATTCACCCCTCCACTTT. Translation gives CASSLARGYNSPLHF. The chain has TRBV5-6 and TRBJ1-6; the match to TRBD1 covers 7 bases. This CDR3 comprises 15 residues. CDR1 is SGHDT, CDR2 YYEEEE, per germline. Losses at the gene ends were 0 bases for V and 7 bases for J; bases not matched to a gene: 4. The variable domain in full, completed from reference TRBV5-6 and TRBJ1-6, reads DAGVTQSPTHLIKTRGQQVTLRCSPKSGHDTVSWYQQALGQGPQFIFQYYEEEERQRGNFPDRFSGHQFPNYSSELNVNALLLGDSALYLCASSLARGYNSPLHFGNGTRLTVT.

This chain uses TRBV18 with TRBJ2-7; a weak D match, TRBD2 (6 bases). V was clipped by 6 bases and J by 0 bases, with 21 bases between them. This CDR3 region has 17 residues. In germline, CDR1 is KGHSH, CDR2 LQKENI. CDR3 loop: CASSTAVSGLSSYEQYF. The CDR3, as DNA: TGTGCCAGCTCGACGGCGGTATCAGGACTATCCTCCTACGAGCAGTACTTC.

This sequence joins TRBV6-5 and TRBJ1-1; no firm D call. V was clipped by 2 bases and J by 0 bases, with 10 bases between them. The CDR3 spans 15 residues. CDR1 and CDR2 (germline): MNHEY, SVGAGI. In DNA, the CDR3 is TGTGCCAGCAGTTACGGGCCCCCCATGAACACTGAAGCTTTCTTT. Translation gives CASSYGPPMNTEAFF.

The genes are TRBV6-1 and TRBJ2-3, with 12 bases lining up with TRBD2. Germline V gives CDR1 MNHNS, CDR2 SASEGT. V was pared by 6 bases and J by 2 bases, with 15 bases of the junction left unmatched. This CDR3 contains 19 residues. The CDR3 sequence is CASSETRLAGALLTDTQYF. The CDR3 region has the DNA TGTGCCAGCAGCGAAACTCGACTAGCGGGAGCCCTTCTCACAGATACGCAGTATTTT.

The chain recombines TRBV7-9 with TRBJ1-1; D not certain. The ends were cut back, 1 base at V and 6 bases at J, with 9 bases in the middle. The germline CDR1 and CDR2 sequences are SEHNR and FQNEAQ (reference sequence). The length of the CDR3 is 13 residues. CDR3: CASSLDGASEAFF. The CDR3 DNA reads as TGTGCCAGCAGCTTAGACGGTGCTTCTGAAGCTTTCTTT.

The chain combines TRBV5-6 with TRBJ2-7, with 8 bases identical to TRBD1. The CDR3 covers 15 residues. Germline trimming cut 0 bases from V and 2 bases from J; bases unmatched to any gene: 4. Germline V gives CDR1 SGHDT, CDR2 YYEEEE. CDR3 region: CASSLGRTGPYEQYF. CDR3 nucleotide sequence: TGTGCCAGCAGCTTGGGCCGGACAGGGCCCTACGAGCAGTACTTC.

There are a few counts of this clone. This chain links TRBV19 with TRBJ2-4; D uncertain. This CDR3 spans 15 amino acids. The V gene's germline CDR1 is LNHDA and CDR2 SQIVND (reference sequence). V lost 9 bases, J lost 2 bases, and 17 bases lay in between. In DNA form, the CDR3 reads TGTGCCAGCTCAACCTCGGGTACGTCCAAAAACATTCAGTACTTC. This encodes CASSTSGTSKNIQYF.

CDR3 sequence: CAWSGVAGTLYEQYF. In DNA form, the CDR3 reads TGTGCCTGGAGTGGGGTAGCGGGAACTTTATACGAGCAGTACTTC. This chain uses TRBV30 with TRBJ2-7; 8 bases match TRBD2. The CDR3 length is 15 residues. Trimming removed 1 base from V and 4 bases from J; junction bases left unmatched: 9. CDR1 is GTSNPN, CDR2 SVGIG, per germline (reference sequence).

The J gene is TRBJ1-4, the V gene TRBV7-2, with unresolved D. The V end lost 8 bases, the J end lost 7 bases, and 17 bases lay between the germline ends. Germline-derived CDR1 and CDR2 are SGHTA and FQGNSA. The CDR3 totals 14 residues. This chain's CDR3 is CASRSGRGSEKLFF. As DNA, the CDR3 is TGTGCCAGCCGGTCGGGGAGAGGAAGTGAAAAACTGTTTTTT.

The chain combines TRBV24-1 with TRBJ2-1; 8 bases are a match to TRBD2. Germline-derived CDR1 and CDR2 are KGHDR and SFDVKD. Trimming removed 10 bases from V and 8 bases from J; junction bases left unmatched: 3. This CDR3 has 11 amino acids. The CDR3 DNA is TGTGCCACGGGACTAGATCATGAGCAGTTCTTC. Translated, it gives CATGLDHEQFF.

CDR3 sequence (DNA): TGTGCCAGCAGCTTAAGCGGCAGACGCACAGATACGCAGTATTTT. Protein product: CASSLSGRRTDTQYF. V gene TRBV5-6 combines with J gene TRBJ2-3, with D possibly TRBD2 on 5 matching bases. The CDR3 covers 15 residues. V was cut by 2 bases and J by 1 base, with 11 bases left in between. Germline loops: CDR1 SGHDT, CDR2 YYEEEE.

V is TRBV7-2 and J is TRBJ1-5; a possible D gene is TRBD1 (5 bases). CDR1 and CDR2 from the germline V gene are SGHTA and FQGNSA. The ends were cut back, 5 bases at V and 4 bases at J, with 15 bases in the middle. The CDR3 is 15 amino acids. The CDR3, as DNA: TGTGCCAGCAGCGTGACAGCAAGGAGTAATCAGCCCCAGCATTTT. This sequence encodes CASSVTARSNQPQHF.

The V call is TRBV3-1 (or the pseudogene TRBV3-2), the J call TRBJ1-4; D is unresolved. Germline loops: CDR1 LGHDT, CDR2 YNNKEL (reference sequence). The CDR3 sequence is 12 residues long. The V end lost 0 bases, the J end lost 12 bases, and 8 bases lay between the germline ends. The CDR3 protein is CASSQDIGELFF. The CDR3, as DNA: TGTGCCAGCAGCCAAGATATAGGAGAACTGTTTTTT.

The rearrangement links TRBV15 to TRBJ2-5; 8 bases map to TRBD2. This CDR3 has 15 residues. J gave up 7 bases and V 0 bases, and 7 bases lay outside the gene matches. From germline, CDR1 is LNHNV and CDR2 YYDKDF (reference sequence). The CDR3 region is CATSRDRDGRGTQYF. For the CDR3, the DNA is TGTGCCACCAGCAGAGATAGAGACGGGAGGGGGACCCAGTACTTC.

The J gene is TRBJ2-6, the V gene TRBV19; 8 nucleotides agree with TRBD1. The germline CDR1 and CDR2 sequences are LNHDA and SQIVND (reference sequence). V was pared by 4 bases and J by 2 bases, with 7 bases of the junction left unmatched. CDR3 length equals 17 residues. The CDR3 DNA reads TGTGCCAGTAGTACCCGACAGGGGCAGGCTGGGGCCAACGTCCTGACTTTC. Protein: CASSTRQGQAGANVLTF.

J is TRBJ1-5 and V is TRBV6-5; tentative D call: TRBD1 (6 bases). CDR3 size: 15 residues. Trimming left V 6 bases short and J 3 bases short, with 15 bases between. From germline, CDR1 is MNHEY and CDR2 SVGAGI. This CDR3 reads CASRLRAGVNQPQHF. The CDR3 coding sequence is TGTGCCAGCAGGCTGCGGGCAGGGGTCAATCAGCCCCAGCATTTT.

The count of this clone is one. This CDR3 is CASRGTTYQETQYF. The DNA of the CDR3 is TGCGCCAGTAGGGGGACAACCTACCAAGAGACCCAGTACTTC. The gene calls are TRBV5-1 and TRBJ2-5; a possible D gene is TRBD1 (6 bases). The length of the CDR3 is 14 residues. Trimming left V 8 bases short and J 0 bases short, with 14 bases between. Looked up from germline, CDR1 is SGHRS and CDR2 is YFSETQ.